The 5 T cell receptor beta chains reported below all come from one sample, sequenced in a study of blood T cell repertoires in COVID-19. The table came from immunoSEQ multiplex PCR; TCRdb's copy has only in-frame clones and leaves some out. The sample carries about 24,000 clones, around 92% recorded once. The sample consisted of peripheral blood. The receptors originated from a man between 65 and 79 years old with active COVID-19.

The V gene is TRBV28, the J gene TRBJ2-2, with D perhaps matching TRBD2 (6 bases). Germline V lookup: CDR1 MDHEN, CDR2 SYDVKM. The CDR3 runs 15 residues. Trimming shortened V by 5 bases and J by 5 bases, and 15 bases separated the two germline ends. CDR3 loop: CASSPGTGGTGELFF. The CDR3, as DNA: TGTGCCAGCAGTCCCGGGACTGGTGGGACCGGGGAGCTGTTTTTT.

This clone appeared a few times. CDR3 sequence: CASSVELAGGIYNEQFF. CDR3 DNA: TGTGCCAGCAGCGTAGAACTAGCGGGAGGAATCTACAATGAGCAGTTCTTC. The chain combines TRBV9 with TRBJ2-1, with 12 bases fitting TRBD2. Trimming took 0 bases from V and 3 from J; bases not matched to a gene: 4. Germline CDR1 reads SGDLS; CDR2 reads YYNGEE. The CDR3 is 17 residues long.

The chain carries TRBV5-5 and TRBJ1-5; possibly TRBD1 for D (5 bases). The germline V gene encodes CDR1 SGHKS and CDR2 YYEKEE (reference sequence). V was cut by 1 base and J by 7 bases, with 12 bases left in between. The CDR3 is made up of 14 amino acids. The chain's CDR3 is CASSLTPGVQPQHF. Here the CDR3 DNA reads TGTGCCAGCAGCTTGACCCCGGGGGTGCAGCCCCAGCATTTT.

CDR3 loop: CASSQGTSSYNEQFF. The CDR3 DNA reads TGTGCCAGCAGCCAGGGGACTAGTTCCTACAATGAGCAGTTCTTC. The chain uses TRBV5-4 and TRBJ2-1, with 8 bases fitting TRBD2. The CDR3 sequence is 15 residues long. Germline V lookup: CDR1 SGHNT, CDR2 YYREEE (reference sequence). V was clipped by 4 bases and J by 1 base; unmatched bases: 4.

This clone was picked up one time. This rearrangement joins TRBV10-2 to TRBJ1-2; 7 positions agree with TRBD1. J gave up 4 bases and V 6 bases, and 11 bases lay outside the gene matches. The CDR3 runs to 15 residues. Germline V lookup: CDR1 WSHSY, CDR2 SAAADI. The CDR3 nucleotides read TGCGCCAGCAGGGATACAGGGGTCCAGGGCTATGGCTACACCTTC. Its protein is CASRDTGVQGYGYTF.